Listed here is a single T cell receptor (beta chain). This sample is part of a study of blood T cell repertoires in COVID-19. The overall study: The United States, Italy and Spain were the sources of the acute and convalescent COVID-19 samples. The analysed material was cDNA or gDNA that came from T cells, B-cell-depleted T cells, or PBMCs.

In the original processing: Amplified reference gene primers provided the basis for estimating nucleated cell counts. The repertoire was sequenced with immunoSEQ multiplex PCR; TCRdb's copy has only in-frame clones and lacks some. V and J calls plus clone size are reproduced from that table; the DNA served to infer D and trimming. The sample records 150,000 to 200,000 clones, approximately 79% being singletons. V was pared by 8 bases and J by 4 bases, with 10 bases of the junction left unmatched. CDR1 is MNHNY, CDR2 SVGAGI, per germline (reference sequence). The CDR3 has 14 residues. The sequencing sample was made of peripheral blood. This receptor was taken from a man between 60 and 75 years old with active or convalescent COVID-19. The chain joins TRBV6-6 to TRBJ2-5, with TRBD2 matching 7 bases. The DNA of the CDR3 is TGTGCCAGCTCCGCCGGGAGGCGGGGAGAGACCCAGTACTTC. It specifies CASSAGRRGETQYF.